These T cell receptor beta chains were read from a single sample in a study of spatial heterogeneity in lung cancer. TCRdb passed the 5' RACE reads through MiXCR, listing each CDR3 protein once. The table has 50,000 to 60,000 distinct CDR3 sequences, 6% to 8.5% seen once. The sequenced sample was PBMCs, obtained at follow-up. The receptors shown here come from a female donor with early-stage non-small cell lung cancer. The CDR3 runs from the conserved cysteine through the conserved F or W. D genes are given only for firm matches. The size field is filled for only some rows; it gives once, few, many or a size class.

cdr3_nt: TGTGCCAGCAGACGACAGGGGGCAATTAATCAGCCCCAGCATTTT; cdr3_aa: CASRRQGAINQPQHF; d_call: TRBD1; v_call: TRBV6-5; j_call: TRBJ1-5; clone_size: many
cdr3_nt: TGTGCCAGCAGCTTATCCATGAACACTGAAGCTTTCTTT; cdr3_aa: CASSLSMNTEAFF; d_call: -; v_call: TRBV7-9; j_call: TRBJ1-1; clone_size: many
cdr3_nt: TGCAGTGCTATTCCCCCGGGACAGGGGCGGAACACTGAAGCTTTCTTT; cdr3_aa: CSAIPPGQGRNTEAFF; d_call: TRBD1; v_call: TRBV20-1; j_call: TRBJ1-1; clone_size: -
cdr3_nt: TGTGCCAGCAGTCCATTAATGGCTGAAGCTTTCTTT; cdr3_aa: CASSPLMAEAFF; d_call: -; v_call: TRBV28; j_call: TRBJ1-1; clone_size: few
cdr3_nt: TGTGCCAGCAGCTCGACATATAGCAATCAGCCCCAGCATTTT; cdr3_aa: CASSSTYSNQPQHF; d_call: -; v_call: TRBV7-9; j_call: TRBJ1-5; clone_size: many
cdr3_nt: TGTGCCAGCAGCCCTGTGGGTAGGGCGGGGGGCGGAGGTGAGCAGTTCTTC; cdr3_aa: CASSPVGRAGGGGEQFF; d_call: TRBD2; v_call: TRBV12-3/TRBV12-4; j_call: TRBJ2-1; clone_size: few
cdr3_nt: TGTGCCAGCAGCTTAGGGGAATACAATGAGCAGTTCTTC; cdr3_aa: CASSLGEYNEQFF; d_call: -; v_call: TRBV7-2; j_call: TRBJ2-1; clone_size: many
cdr3_nt: TGTGCCAGCAGGGAGACTAGCGGGGGGGATGATACGCAGTATTTT; cdr3_aa: CASRETSGGDDTQYF; d_call: TRBD2; v_call: TRBV2; j_call: TRBJ2-3; clone_size: many
cdr3_nt: TGCAGCGTTGTAAGGGGCGACTATGGCTACACCTTC; cdr3_aa: CSVVRGDYGYTF; d_call: -; v_call: TRBV29-1; j_call: TRBJ1-2; clone_size: -
cdr3_nt: TGCAGTGGGAGGGACAGGGGGTATCAGCCCCAGCATTTT; cdr3_aa: CSGRDRGYQPQHF; d_call: TRBD1; v_call: TRBV20-1; j_call: TRBJ1-5; clone_size: -
cdr3_nt: TGTGCCAGCAGCCGGCGACAGGTGGATGGAGAGCAGTACTTC; cdr3_aa: CASSRRQVDGEQYF; d_call: -; v_call: TRBV7-9; j_call: TRBJ2-7; clone_size: -
cdr3_nt: TGTGCCAGCAATTCGGGGGGGCGAGATACGCAGTATTTT; cdr3_aa: CASNSGGRDTQYF; d_call: TRBD2; v_call: TRBV2; j_call: TRBJ2-3; clone_size: many
cdr3_nt: TGTGCCAGCAGGGACAGGAGGAGCACCGGGGAGCTGTTTTTT; cdr3_aa: CASRDRRSTGELFF; d_call: TRBD1; v_call: TRBV28; j_call: TRBJ2-2; clone_size: few
cdr3_nt: TGTGCCAGCAGCCGGACCACAGATACGCAGTATTTT; cdr3_aa: CASSRTTDTQYF; d_call: -; v_call: TRBV14; j_call: TRBJ2-3; clone_size: few
cdr3_nt: TGTGCCAGCAAATTAAACAGGGGTAATGAAAAACTGTTTTTT; cdr3_aa: CASKLNRGNEKLFF; d_call: TRBD1; v_call: TRBV28; j_call: TRBJ1-4; clone_size: many
cdr3_nt: TGTGCTAGCGCCCGCGGGGGGGCCTACAATGAGCAGTTCTTC; cdr3_aa: CASARGGAYNEQFF; d_call: TRBD2; v_call: TRBV7-7; j_call: TRBJ2-1; clone_size: -
cdr3_nt: TGTGCCAGCAGCTTGGAACTGGGCAGGGCCATTCAGTACTTC; cdr3_aa: CASSLELGRAIQYF; d_call: -; v_call: TRBV5-5; j_call: TRBJ2-4; clone_size: many
cdr3_nt: TGCGCCAGCAGCTCCCTAAAGACAGGAAGGGGGACTGAAGCTTTCTTT; cdr3_aa: CASSSLKTGRGTEAFF; d_call: -; v_call: TRBV5-1; j_call: TRBJ1-1; clone_size: -
cdr3_nt: TGCAGTGCTGGGACAGACGAATCCTACGAGCAGTACTTC; cdr3_aa: CSAGTDESYEQYF; d_call: TRBD1; v_call: TRBV20-1; j_call: TRBJ2-7; clone_size: -
cdr3_nt: TGTGCCAGCAGCTTAGACAGGGAAAAACTGTTTTTT; cdr3_aa: CASSLDREKLFF; d_call: -; v_call: TRBV28; j_call: TRBJ1-4; clone_size: many
cdr3_nt: TGCAGTGCTCCTGGGACTGAGAACTACGAGCAGTACTTC; cdr3_aa: CSAPGTENYEQYF; d_call: -; v_call: TRBV20-1; j_call: TRBJ2-7; clone_size: many
cdr3_nt: TGTGCCAGCAGTAGGGACAGTCTCTCTGGAAACACCATATATTTT; cdr3_aa: CASSRDSLSGNTIYF; d_call: TRBD1; v_call: TRBV2; j_call: TRBJ1-3; clone_size: -
cdr3_nt: TGTGCCAGCAGTTCGACAGGGCAGACCCAGTACTTC; cdr3_aa: CASSSTGQTQYF; d_call: TRBD1; v_call: TRBV28; j_call: TRBJ2-5; clone_size: -
cdr3_nt: TGTGCCAGCAGTTACCTAGAGGTCTACGAGCAGTACTTC; cdr3_aa: CASSYLEVYEQYF; d_call: -; v_call: TRBV6-6; j_call: TRBJ2-7; clone_size: -
cdr3_nt: TGTGCCAGCACTGCCCTCCGGAACTATGGCTACACCTTC; cdr3_aa: CASTALRNYGYTF; d_call: -; v_call: TRBV11-2; j_call: TRBJ1-2; clone_size: few
cdr3_nt: TGTGCCGTCACCCGGGCAACCGGCCCCCATGAGCAGTTCTTC; cdr3_aa: CAVTRATGPHEQFF; d_call: -; v_call: TRBV7-7; j_call: TRBJ2-1; clone_size: few
cdr3_nt: TGTGCCAGCAGCCAGGGACTAGCGGCTGTCTTGAACACCGGGGAGCTGTTTTTT; cdr3_aa: CASSQGLAAVLNTGELFF; d_call: TRBD2; v_call: TRBV4-2; j_call: TRBJ2-2; clone_size: many
cdr3_nt: TGCAGTGCTAGATTCGTCGCGGGGACTTCCTACGAGCAGTACTTC; cdr3_aa: CSARFVAGTSYEQYF; d_call: -; v_call: TRBV20-1; j_call: TRBJ2-7; clone_size: many
cdr3_nt: TGTGCCAGCAGCTCCCCCGGGACATCGAAAGAGACCCAGTACTTC; cdr3_aa: CASSSPGTSKETQYF; d_call: -; v_call: TRBV7-2; j_call: TRBJ2-5; clone_size: few
cdr3_nt: TGTGCCAGCCCTCGGCAGACGAACACTGAAGCTTTCTTT; cdr3_aa: CASPRQTNTEAFF; d_call: -; v_call: TRBV28; j_call: TRBJ1-1; clone_size: few
cdr3_nt: TGTGCCAGCAGCTCTCCGGGACAGCCTTACACCGGGGAGCTGTTTTTT; cdr3_aa: CASSSPGQPYTGELFF; d_call: TRBD1; v_call: TRBV7-9; j_call: TRBJ2-2; clone_size: -
cdr3_nt: TGTGCCAGCAGTTTATACGGGGATAGCAATCAGCCCCAGCATTTT; cdr3_aa: CASSLYGDSNQPQHF; d_call: -; v_call: TRBV28; j_call: TRBJ1-5; clone_size: many
cdr3_nt: TGTGCTAGTGGCCGTAACACTGAAGCTTTCTTT; cdr3_aa: CASGRNTEAFF; d_call: -; v_call: TRBV12-5; j_call: TRBJ1-1; clone_size: -
cdr3_nt: TGTGCCAGCAGCTTAACGAGGCGGGGAGAGACCCAGTACTTC; cdr3_aa: CASSLTRRGETQYF; d_call: -; v_call: TRBV11-1; j_call: TRBJ2-5; clone_size: few
cdr3_nt: TGCGCCAGCAGCCAAGCCCACATTGAGGGGGCCGGCACTGAAGCTTTCTTT; cdr3_aa: CASSQAHIEGAGTEAFF; d_call: TRBD1; v_call: TRBV4-3; j_call: TRBJ1-1; clone_size: many
cdr3_nt: TGTGCCAGCAGCTTCCGTGCGGGGGCAAATGAGCAGTTCTTC; cdr3_aa: CASSFRAGANEQFF; d_call: -; v_call: TRBV7-2; j_call: TRBJ2-1; clone_size: many
cdr3_nt: TGTGCCAGCAGTTACCAACTCGGGGAGTACACCGGGGAGCTGTTTTTT; cdr3_aa: CASSYQLGEYTGELFF; d_call: -; v_call: TRBV6-5; j_call: TRBJ2-2; clone_size: many
cdr3_nt: TGTGCCAGCAGCTTAGGTACCAACGTGGACACCATATATTTT; cdr3_aa: CASSLGTNVDTIYF; d_call: -; v_call: TRBV7-9; j_call: TRBJ1-3; clone_size: many
cdr3_nt: TGCAGCGTTGCTAATAGGGAACTGTTTTTT; cdr3_aa: CSVANRELFF; d_call: -; v_call: TRBV29-1; j_call: TRBJ1-4; clone_size: many
cdr3_nt: TGTGCCACGAACCCCGGGGGGGGGCCCGCAGATACGCAGTATTTT; cdr3_aa: CATNPGGGPADTQYF; d_call: TRBD2; v_call: TRBV6-5; j_call: TRBJ2-3; clone_size: many
cdr3_nt: TGTGCCAGCGGCGTGGGGGGGCAGAACACTGAAGCTTTCTTT; cdr3_aa: CASGVGGQNTEAFF; d_call: -; v_call: TRBV12-3/TRBV12-4; j_call: TRBJ1-1; clone_size: -
cdr3_nt: TGTGCCACCAGTGATACTAGCGGGGGGGCTCCGGGCACAGATACGCAGTATTTT; cdr3_aa: CATSDTSGGAPGTDTQYF; d_call: TRBD2; v_call: TRBV24-1; j_call: TRBJ2-3; clone_size: many
cdr3_nt: TGCGCCAGCAGTAGGACAGGGGCCCTCTCCTACACCTTC; cdr3_aa: CASSRTGALSYTF; d_call: TRBD1; v_call: TRBV10-2; j_call: TRBJ1-2; clone_size: many
cdr3_nt: TGTGCCAGCAGCCAAGATTTTGGTCCCGCTTACCGCTCTGGGGCCAACGTCCTGACTTTC; cdr3_aa: CASSQDFGPAYRSGANVLTF; d_call: -; v_call: TRBV14; j_call: TRBJ2-6; clone_size: few
cdr3_nt: TGTGCCAGCAGCTACCAACCAGGGACAGGGGGCCGGACTGAAGCTTTCTTT; cdr3_aa: CASSYQPGTGGRTEAFF; d_call: TRBD1; v_call: TRBV7-9; j_call: TRBJ1-1; clone_size: many
cdr3_nt: TGTGCCAGCAGCTTATGGGCCCCTGCGGGACACACTAGCTCCTACAATGAGCAGTTCTTC; cdr3_aa: CASSLWAPAGHTSSYNEQFF; d_call: -; v_call: TRBV7-2; j_call: TRBJ2-1; clone_size: -
cdr3_nt: TGTGCCAGTAGTCCCGGATACAGGGAACTGAGCGAGCACACTGAAGCTTTCTTT; cdr3_aa: CASSPGYRELSEHTEAFF; d_call: -; v_call: TRBV19; j_call: TRBJ1-1; clone_size: few
cdr3_nt: TGTGCCAGCAGTCTAGGGCAGGGGGCCTACAATGAGCAGTTCTTC; cdr3_aa: CASSLGQGAYNEQFF; d_call: TRBD1; v_call: TRBV2; j_call: TRBJ2-1; clone_size: -
cdr3_nt: TGCGCCAGCAGCTTGGTGGCGGGGGGTTCGGAGACCCAGTACTTC; cdr3_aa: CASSLVAGGSETQYF; d_call: TRBD2; v_call: TRBV5-1; j_call: TRBJ2-5; clone_size: few